This TCR beta chain was identified in a study of T cell responses to AZD1222 COVID-19 vaccine. Assay: immunoSEQ multiplex PCR; the TCRdb copy retains only in-frame clones and omits some. The table shows 95,000 to 150,000 clones, with about nine tenths occurring only once. The sample holds one count of this clone. The V end was cut by 3 bases, the J end by 0 bases, with 8 bases between. Germline V gene lookup returns CDR1 MNHEY and CDR2 SMNVEV (reference sequence). This CDR3 is 14 amino acids long. Sample: peripheral blood, taken on day 0 of AZD1222 vaccination. The chain joins TRBV27 to TRBJ1-2; D perhaps matches TRBD1 (6 bases). The TCR originated in an adult in good health. CDR3 sequence reads: CASSLDSANYGYTF. In DNA, the CDR3 is TGTGCCAGCAGTTTGGACAGTGCTAACTATGGCTACACCTTC.